This section outlines one TCR beta chain sequence together with its context. This sample stems from a study of shared clonotypes between healthy human individuals. Every one of the donors was a Caucasian adult that lived in Nashville, Tennessee. The V gene lost 6 bases and the J gene lost 8 bases, with 7 bases spanning the gap. The CDR3 sequence is 10 residues long. Germline CDR1 reads MDHEN; CDR2 reads SYDVKM. Unsorted PBMC replicate PCRs used 300 to 350 ng DNA, 25,000 to 35,000 T cell genomes. Clones were read by immunoSEQ multiplex PCR, and TCRdb kept only the in-frame ones, dropping some. The data show hundreds of thousands of clones, about 80% seen once.

V gene TRBV28 combines with J gene TRBJ1-1; D remains ambiguous. This TCR was sampled from a middle-aged woman in good health. Some clones in this sample may be carry-over from other donors' samples. Sequenced material: PBMCs. For the CDR3, the DNA is TGTGCCAGCAGGTCCACGGAAGCTTTCTTT. Translating it yields CASRSTEAFF.